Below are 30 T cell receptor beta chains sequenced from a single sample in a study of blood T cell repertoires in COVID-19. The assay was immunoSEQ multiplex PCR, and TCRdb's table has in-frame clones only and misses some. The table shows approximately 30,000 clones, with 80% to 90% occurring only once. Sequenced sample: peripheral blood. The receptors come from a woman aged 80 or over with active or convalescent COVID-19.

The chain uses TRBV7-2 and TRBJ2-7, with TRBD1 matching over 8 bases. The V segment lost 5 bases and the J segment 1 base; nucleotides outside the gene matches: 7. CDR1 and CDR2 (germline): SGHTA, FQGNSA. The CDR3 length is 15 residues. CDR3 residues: CASSRDRLESYEQYF. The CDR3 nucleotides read TGTGCCAGCAGCCGGGACAGGTTAGAATCCTACGAGCAGTACTTC. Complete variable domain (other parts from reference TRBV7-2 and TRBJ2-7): GAGVSQSPSNKVTEKGKDVELRCDPISGHTALYWYRQSLGQGLEFLIYFQGNSAPDKSGLPSDRFSAERTGGSVSTLTIQRTQQEDSAVYLCASSRDRLESYEQYFGPGTRLTVT.

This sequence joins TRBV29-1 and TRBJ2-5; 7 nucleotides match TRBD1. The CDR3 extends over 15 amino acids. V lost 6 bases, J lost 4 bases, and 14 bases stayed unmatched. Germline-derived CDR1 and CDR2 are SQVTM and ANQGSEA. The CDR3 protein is CSVNRDSSFGETQYF. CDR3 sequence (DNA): TGCAGCGTGAATAGGGACAGTTCATTTGGAGAGACCCAGTACTTC.

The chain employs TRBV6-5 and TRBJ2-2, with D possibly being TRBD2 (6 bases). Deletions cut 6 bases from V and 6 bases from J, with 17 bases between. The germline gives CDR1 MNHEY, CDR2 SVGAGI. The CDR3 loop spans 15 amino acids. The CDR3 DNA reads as TGTGCCAGCAGCCAAAGTAGCGGATTCCCCGGGGAGCTGTTTTTT. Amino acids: CASSQSSGFPGELFF.

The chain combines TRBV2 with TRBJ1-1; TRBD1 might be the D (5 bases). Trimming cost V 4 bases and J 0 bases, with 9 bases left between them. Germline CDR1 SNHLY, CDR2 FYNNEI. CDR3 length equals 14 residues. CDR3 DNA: TGTGCCAGCAGTGGACAGCTCATGAACACTGAAGCTTTCTTT. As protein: CASSGQLMNTEAFF.

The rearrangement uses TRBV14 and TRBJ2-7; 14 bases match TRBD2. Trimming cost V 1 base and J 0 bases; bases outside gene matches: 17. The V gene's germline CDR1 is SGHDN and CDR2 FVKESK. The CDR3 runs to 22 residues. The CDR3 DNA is TGTGCCAGCAGCCAAGTACCAGGAGGTGGGACTAGCGGGGGCCCGAGCTCCTACGAGCAGTACTTC. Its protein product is CASSQVPGGGTSGGPSSYEQYF.

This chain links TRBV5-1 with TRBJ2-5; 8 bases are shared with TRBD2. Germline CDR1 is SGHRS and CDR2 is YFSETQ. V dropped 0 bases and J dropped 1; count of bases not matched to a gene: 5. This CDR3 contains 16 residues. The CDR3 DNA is TGCGCCAGCAGCTTGGCGTTAACTAGCGGCCAAGAGACCCAGTACTTC. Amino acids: CASSLALTSGQETQYF. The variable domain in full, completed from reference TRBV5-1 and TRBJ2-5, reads KAGVTQTPRYLIKTRGQQVTLSCSPISGHRSVSWYQQTPGQGLQFLFEYFSETQRNKGNFPGRFSGRQFSNSRSEMNVSTLELGDSALYLCASSLALTSGQETQYFGPGTRLLVL.

The CDR3 coding sequence is TGCGCCAGTAGCAAACCGGGACTAGCGGACTACAATGAGCAGTTCTTC. Residues: CASSKPGLADYNEQFF. The V gene is TRBV5-1, the J gene TRBJ2-1, with 11 bases lining up with TRBD2. V was pared by 8 bases and J by 3 bases, with 10 bases of the junction left unmatched. Per the germline V gene, CDR1 is SGHRS and CDR2 is YFSETQ. This CDR3 is 16 amino acids long.

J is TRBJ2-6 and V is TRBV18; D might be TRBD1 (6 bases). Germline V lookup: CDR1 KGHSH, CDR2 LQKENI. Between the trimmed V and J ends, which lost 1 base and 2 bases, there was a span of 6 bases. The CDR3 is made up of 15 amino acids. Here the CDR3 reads CASSPQGAGANVLTF. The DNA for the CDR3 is TGTGCCAGCTCACCACAGGGGGCTGGGGCCAACGTCCTGACTTTC. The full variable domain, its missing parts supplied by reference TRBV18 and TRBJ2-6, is NAGVMQNPRHLVRRRGQEARLRCSPMKGHSHVYWYRQLPEEGLKFMVYLQKENIIDESGMPKERFSAEFPKEGPSILRIQQVVRGDSAAYFCASSPQGAGANVLTFGAGSRLTVL.

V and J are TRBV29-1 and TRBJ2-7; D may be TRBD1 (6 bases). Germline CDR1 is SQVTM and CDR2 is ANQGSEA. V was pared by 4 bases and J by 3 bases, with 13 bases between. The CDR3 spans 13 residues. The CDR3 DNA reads TGCAGCGTTGTGACAGGAAAACACTACGAGCAGTACTTC. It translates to CSVVTGKHYEQYF.

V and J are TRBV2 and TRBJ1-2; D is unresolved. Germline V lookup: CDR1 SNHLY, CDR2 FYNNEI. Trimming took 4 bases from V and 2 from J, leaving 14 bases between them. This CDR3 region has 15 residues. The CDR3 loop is CASSVNFGSNYGYTF. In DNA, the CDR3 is TGTGCCAGCAGTGTTAATTTCGGGTCCAACTATGGCTACACCTTC.

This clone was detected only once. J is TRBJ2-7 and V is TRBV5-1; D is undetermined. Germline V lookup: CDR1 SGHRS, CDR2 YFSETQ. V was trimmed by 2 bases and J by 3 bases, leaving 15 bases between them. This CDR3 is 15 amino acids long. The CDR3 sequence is CASSLNSGQNYEQYF. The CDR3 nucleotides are TGCGCCAGCAGCTTAAACTCTGGGCAGAACTACGAGCAGTACTTC.

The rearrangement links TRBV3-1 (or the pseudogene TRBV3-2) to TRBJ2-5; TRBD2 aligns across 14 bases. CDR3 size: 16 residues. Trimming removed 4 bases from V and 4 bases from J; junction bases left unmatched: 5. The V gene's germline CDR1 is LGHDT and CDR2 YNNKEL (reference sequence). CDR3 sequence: CASSRRTSGGRETQYF. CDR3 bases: TGTGCCAGCAGCCGACGGACTAGCGGGGGGAGAGAGACCCAGTACTTC.

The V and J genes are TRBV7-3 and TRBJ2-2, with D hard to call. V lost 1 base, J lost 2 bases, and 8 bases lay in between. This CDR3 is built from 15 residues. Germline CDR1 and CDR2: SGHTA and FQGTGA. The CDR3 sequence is CASSLRADNTGELFF. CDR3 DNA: TGTGCCAGCAGCTTAAGGGCCGACAACACCGGGGAGCTGTTTTTT.

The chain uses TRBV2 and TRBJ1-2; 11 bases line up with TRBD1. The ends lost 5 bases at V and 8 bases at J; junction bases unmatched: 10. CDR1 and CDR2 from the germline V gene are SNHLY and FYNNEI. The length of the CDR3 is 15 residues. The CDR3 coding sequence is TGTGCCAGCAGTACCTCACCGGGACAGGGGGACGGCTACACCTTC. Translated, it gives CASSTSPGQGDGYTF. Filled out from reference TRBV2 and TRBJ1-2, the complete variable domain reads EPEVTQTPSHQVTQMGQEVILRCVPISNHLYFYWYRQILGQKVEFLVSFYNNEISEKSEIFDDQFSVERPDGSNFTLKIRSTKLEDSAMYFCASSTSPGQGDGYTFGSGTRLTVV.

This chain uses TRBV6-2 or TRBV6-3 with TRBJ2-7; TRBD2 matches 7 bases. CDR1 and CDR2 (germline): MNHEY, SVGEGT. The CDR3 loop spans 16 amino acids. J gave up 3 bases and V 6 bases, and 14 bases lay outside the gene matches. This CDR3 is CASSPWAGAGSYEQYF. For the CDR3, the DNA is TGTGCCAGCAGCCCGTGGGCCGGAGCGGGGAGCTACGAGCAGTACTTC.

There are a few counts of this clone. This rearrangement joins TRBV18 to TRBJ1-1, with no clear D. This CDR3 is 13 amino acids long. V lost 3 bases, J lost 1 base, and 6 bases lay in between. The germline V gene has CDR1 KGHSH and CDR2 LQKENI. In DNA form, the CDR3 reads TGTGCCAGCTCACCCTCGGGGAACACTGAAGCTTTCTTT. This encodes CASSPSGNTEAFF.

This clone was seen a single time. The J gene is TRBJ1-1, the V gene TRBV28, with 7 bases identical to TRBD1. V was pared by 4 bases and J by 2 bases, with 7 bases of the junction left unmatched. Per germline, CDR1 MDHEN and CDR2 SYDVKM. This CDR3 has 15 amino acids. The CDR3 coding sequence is TGTGCCAGCAGTTCACCCGGGACAGCCAACACTGAAGCTTTCTTT. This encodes CASSSPGTANTEAFF.

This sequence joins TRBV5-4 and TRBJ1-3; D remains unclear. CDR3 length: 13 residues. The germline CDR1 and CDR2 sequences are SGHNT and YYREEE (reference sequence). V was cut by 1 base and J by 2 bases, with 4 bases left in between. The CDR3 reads CASSLPAGNTIYF. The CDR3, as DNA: TGTGCCAGCAGCTTGCCGGCTGGAAACACCATATATTTT.

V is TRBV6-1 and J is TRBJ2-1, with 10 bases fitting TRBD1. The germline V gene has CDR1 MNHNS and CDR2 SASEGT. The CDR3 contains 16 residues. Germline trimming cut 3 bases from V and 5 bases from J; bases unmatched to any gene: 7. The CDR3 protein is CASSDIRDRGNNEQFF. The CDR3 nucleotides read TGTGCCAGCAGTGATATCCGGGACAGGGGCAACAATGAGCAGTTCTTC.

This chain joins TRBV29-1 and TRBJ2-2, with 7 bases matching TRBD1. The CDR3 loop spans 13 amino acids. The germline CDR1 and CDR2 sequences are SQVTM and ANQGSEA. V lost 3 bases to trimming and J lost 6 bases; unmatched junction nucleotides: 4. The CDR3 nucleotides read TGCAGCGTTGAGACAGGGAAGGCCGGGGAGCTGTTTTTT. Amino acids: CSVETGKAGELFF.

CDR3 DNA: TGTGCCAGTAGTTCAGTGTCCCTCTCTGGGGCCAACGTCCTGACTTTC. Its translation: CASSSVSLSGANVLTF. The V and J genes are TRBV19 and TRBJ2-6; D is unclear. The germline V gene has CDR1 LNHDA and CDR2 SQIVND (reference sequence). Deletions cut 5 bases from V and 0 bases from J, with 11 bases between. The CDR3 is 16 residues long.

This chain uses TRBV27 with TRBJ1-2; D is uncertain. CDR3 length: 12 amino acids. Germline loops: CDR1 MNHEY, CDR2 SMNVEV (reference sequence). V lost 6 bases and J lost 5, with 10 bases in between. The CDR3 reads CASSKAGYGYTF. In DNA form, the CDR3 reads TGTGCCAGCAGCAAGGCGGGGTATGGCTACACCTTC.

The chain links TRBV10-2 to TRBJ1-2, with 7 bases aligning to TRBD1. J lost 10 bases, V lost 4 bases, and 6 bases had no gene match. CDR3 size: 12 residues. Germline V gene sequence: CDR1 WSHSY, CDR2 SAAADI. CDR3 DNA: TGCGCCAGCAGTGGAAGGGACAGATCCTACACCTTC. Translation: CASSGRDRSYTF.

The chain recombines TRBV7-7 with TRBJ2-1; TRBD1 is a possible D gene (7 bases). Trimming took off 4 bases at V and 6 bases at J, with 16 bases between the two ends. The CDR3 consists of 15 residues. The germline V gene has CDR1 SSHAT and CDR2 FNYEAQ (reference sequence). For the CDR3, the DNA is TGTGCCAGCAGCTCCGGGACAGAGGGGGGCAATGAGCAGTTCTTC. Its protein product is CASSSGTEGGNEQFF.

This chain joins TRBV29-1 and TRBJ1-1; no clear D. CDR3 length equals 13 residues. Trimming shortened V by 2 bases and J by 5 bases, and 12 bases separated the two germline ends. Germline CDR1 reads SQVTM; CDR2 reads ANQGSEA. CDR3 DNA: TGCAGCGTTGAATTTTCGCCGGGGACTGAAGCTTTCTTT. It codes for CSVEFSPGTEAFF.

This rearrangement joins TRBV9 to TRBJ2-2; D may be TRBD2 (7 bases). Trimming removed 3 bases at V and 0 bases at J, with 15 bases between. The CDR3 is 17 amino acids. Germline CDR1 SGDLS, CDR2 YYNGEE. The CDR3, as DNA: TGTGCCAGCAGCGGAGTGGGCGGGGGCGCGAACACCGGGGAGCTGTTTTTT. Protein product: CASSGVGGGANTGELFF.

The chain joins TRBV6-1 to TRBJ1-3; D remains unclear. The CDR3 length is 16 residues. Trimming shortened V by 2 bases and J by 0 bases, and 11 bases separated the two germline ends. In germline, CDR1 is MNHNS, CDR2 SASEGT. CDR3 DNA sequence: TGTGCCAGCAGTGAAAATGGACTCAGCTCTGGAAACACCATATATTTT. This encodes CASSENGLSSGNTIYF.

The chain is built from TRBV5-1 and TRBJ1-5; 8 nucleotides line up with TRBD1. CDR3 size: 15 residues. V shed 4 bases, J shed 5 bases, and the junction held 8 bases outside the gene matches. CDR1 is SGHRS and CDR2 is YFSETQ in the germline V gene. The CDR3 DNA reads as TGCGCCAGCAGCCCCGGACAGGGCCAGGATCAGCCCCAGCATTTT. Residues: CASSPGQGQDQPQHF.

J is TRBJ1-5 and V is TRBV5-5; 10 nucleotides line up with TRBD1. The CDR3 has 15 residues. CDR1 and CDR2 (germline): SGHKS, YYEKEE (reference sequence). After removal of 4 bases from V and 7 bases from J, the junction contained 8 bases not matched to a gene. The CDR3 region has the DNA TGTGCCAGCAGCGCATCAGACAGGGGGCAACAGCCCCAGCATTTT. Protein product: CASSASDRGQQPQHF.

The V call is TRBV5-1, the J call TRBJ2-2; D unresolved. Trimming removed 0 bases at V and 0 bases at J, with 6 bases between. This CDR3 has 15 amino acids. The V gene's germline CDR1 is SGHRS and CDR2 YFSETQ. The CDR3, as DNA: TGCGCCAGCAGCTTGGCCCAGGCGAACACCGGGGAGCTGTTTTTT. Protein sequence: CASSLAQANTGELFF.